Given below is one T cell receptor (beta chain) in context. The V end was cut by 0 bases, the J end by 4 bases, with 24 bases between. Per the germline V gene, CDR1 is LGHNT and CDR2 is FRNRAP. The CDR3 totals 20 residues. Profiling relied on immunoSEQ multiplex PCR, and the TCRdb table lists in-frame clones only, not all of them. The sample records a few hundred thousand clones, around 89% being singletons. The sample is drawn from a study of blood T cell repertoires in COVID-19. The V gene is TRBV12-5, the J gene TRBJ2-2; the D gene is possibly TRBD1 (6 bases). Sequences were obtained from PBMCs or T cells enriched from blood (not recorded which). This TCR came from a woman in her 40s with acute COVID-19. CDR3: CASGLVQSGTQLIRTGELFF. The DNA for the CDR3 is TGTGCTAGTGGTTTGGTACAATCCGGGACACAACTTATACGCACCGGGGAGCTGTTTTTT.